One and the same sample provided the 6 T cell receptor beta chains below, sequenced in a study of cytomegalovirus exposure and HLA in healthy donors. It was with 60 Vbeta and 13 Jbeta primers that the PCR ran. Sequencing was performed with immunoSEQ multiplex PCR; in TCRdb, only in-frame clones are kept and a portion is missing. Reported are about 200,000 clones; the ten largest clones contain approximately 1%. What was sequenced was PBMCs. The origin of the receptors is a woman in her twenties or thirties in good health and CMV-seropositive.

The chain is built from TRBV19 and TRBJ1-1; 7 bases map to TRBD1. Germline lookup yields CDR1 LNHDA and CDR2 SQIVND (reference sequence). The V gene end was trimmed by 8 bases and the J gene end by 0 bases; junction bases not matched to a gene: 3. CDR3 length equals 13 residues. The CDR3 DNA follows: TGTGCCAGTCAACAGGGGATGAACACTGAAGCTTTCTTT. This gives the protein CASQQGMNTEAFF.

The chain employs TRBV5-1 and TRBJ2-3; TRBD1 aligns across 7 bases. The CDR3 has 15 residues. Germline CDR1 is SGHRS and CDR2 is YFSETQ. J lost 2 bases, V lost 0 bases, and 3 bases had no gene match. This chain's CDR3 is CASSLGGTDTDTQYF. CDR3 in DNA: TGCGCCAGCAGCTTGGGGGGGACAGACACAGATACGCAGTATTTT.

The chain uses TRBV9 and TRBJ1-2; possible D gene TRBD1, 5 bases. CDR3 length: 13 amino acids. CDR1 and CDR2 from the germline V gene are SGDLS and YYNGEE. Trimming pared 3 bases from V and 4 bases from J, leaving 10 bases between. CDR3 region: CASSDQGPYGYTF. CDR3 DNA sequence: TGTGCCAGCAGCGATCAGGGCCCCTATGGCTACACCTTC.

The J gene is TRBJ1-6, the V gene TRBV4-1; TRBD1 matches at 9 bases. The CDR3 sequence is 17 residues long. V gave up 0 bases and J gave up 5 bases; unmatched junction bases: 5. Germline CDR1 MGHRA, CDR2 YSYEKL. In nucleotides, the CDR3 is TGCGCCAGCAGCCAAGATGGGGACAGGGCGGATAATTCACCCCTCCACTTT. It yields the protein CASSQDGDRADNSPLHF.

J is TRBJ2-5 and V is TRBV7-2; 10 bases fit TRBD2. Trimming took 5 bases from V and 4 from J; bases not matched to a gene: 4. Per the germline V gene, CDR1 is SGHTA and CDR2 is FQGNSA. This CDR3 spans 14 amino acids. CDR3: CASSPRLAGETQYF. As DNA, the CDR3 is TGTGCCAGCAGCCCCCGACTAGCGGGAGAGACCCAGTACTTC.

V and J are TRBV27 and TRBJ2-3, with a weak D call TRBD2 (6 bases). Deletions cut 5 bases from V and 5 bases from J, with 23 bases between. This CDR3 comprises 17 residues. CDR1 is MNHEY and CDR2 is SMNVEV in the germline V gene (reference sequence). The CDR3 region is CASSRRSSSGLGDTQYF. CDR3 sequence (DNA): TGTGCCAGCAGTCGACGATCTTCAAGCGGGTTGGGAGATACGCAGTATTTT.